The clone carrying this T cell receptor (beta chain) was detected only a few times. What it binds is not known. The data belong to a study of beta chain features in type 1 diabetes. Whole-study results and caveats: All four CD4+ subsets from Type 1 diabetes patients carried moderately but significantly shorter TCRB CDR3s.

The CDR3 is 17 amino acids. The ends lost 3 bases at V and 6 bases at J; junction bases unmatched: 12. The germline V gene has CDR1 MGHDK and CDR2 SYGVNS. Every bit of the isolated RNA underwent reverse transcription, so sequencing read expressed TCRB transcripts. The read count averaged around 3.6 million across naive, central memory and regulatory T cell samples. Profiling relied on immunoSEQ multiplex PCR, and the TCRdb table lists in-frame clones only, not all of them. Here the sample spans about 160,000 clones, about 8.1% being singletons. Sequenced: central memory CD4+ T cells from blood. The chain is built from TRBV25-1 and TRBJ2-3; TRBD2 agrees at 10 bases. The sequence was collected from a man between 18 and 35 years old in good health. The CDR3 coding sequence is TGTGCCAGCAGTGATGTTCTAGCGGGGGCCCGAGAGGATACGCAGTATTTT. Its protein product is CASSDVLAGAREDTQYF.